These 26 T cell receptor beta chains originate from one sample sequenced in a study of blood T cell repertoires in COVID-19. Assay: immunoSEQ multiplex PCR; the TCRdb copy retains only in-frame clones and omits some. The table lists about 69,000 clones, about 86% of them singletons, with about 17% in the top ten. Input material: peripheral blood. Every receptor here comes from a man aged 35-49 years with COVID-19, enrolled during active disease.

V and J are TRBV19 and TRBJ1-2; the D is unclear. V was clipped by 5 bases and J by 0 bases, with 7 bases between them. Per germline, CDR1 LNHDA and CDR2 SQIVND (reference sequence). The CDR3 spans 13 residues. The CDR3 bases are TGTGCCAGTAGTTTTCTTACTAACTATGGCTACACCTTC. Protein product: CASSFLTNYGYTF.

This chain uses TRBV6-1 with TRBJ1-3; D is unclear. This CDR3 region has 15 residues. Germline CDR1 and CDR2: MNHNS and SASEGT. The V end was cut by 3 bases, the J end by 0 bases, with 9 bases between. The DNA for the CDR3 is TGTGCCAGCAGTGACCACCCCAGCTCTGGAAACACCATATATTTT. Translated, it gives CASSDHPSSGNTIYF.

The chain employs TRBV2 and TRBJ1-2; TRBD1 aligns across 11 bases. Germline CDR1 reads SNHLY; CDR2 reads FYNNEI. The CDR3 totals 14 residues. V shed 8 bases and J 2 bases; nucleotides not matched to a gene: 4. CDR3 region: CASERDRGNYGYTF. DNA for the CDR3: TGTGCCAGCGAGAGGGACAGGGGGAACTATGGCTACACCTTC.

V is TRBV10-3 and J is TRBJ2-7; 7 nucleotides align to TRBD1. Per the germline V gene, CDR1 is ENHRY and CDR2 is SYGVKD. After removal of 9 bases from V and 4 bases from J, the junction contained 9 bases not matched to a gene. The CDR3 is 13 residues long. As DNA, the CDR3 is TGTGCCATTGGACGGGACAGAAGTTACGAGCAGTACTTC. Its protein product is CAIGRDRSYEQYF.

The chain has TRBV6-5 and TRBJ1-4; TRBD1 is a possible D gene (5 bases). The CDR3 has 14 residues. V gave up 4 bases and J gave up 7 bases, with 13 bases separating them. Germline lookup yields CDR1 MNHEY and CDR2 SVGAGI. The CDR3 is CASSLQGRSEKLFF. The CDR3 bases are TGTGCCAGCAGTTTGCAGGGCAGATCTGAAAAACTGTTTTTT.

The rearrangement uses TRBV6-1 and TRBJ1-5, with 8 bases fitting TRBD1. Per germline, CDR1 MNHNS and CDR2 SASEGT. The CDR3 is made up of 15 amino acids. V lost 2 bases and J lost 2; bases outside the gene matches: 2. The DNA for the CDR3 is TGTGCCAGCAGTGAATCGACAGGGGGCAATCAGCCCCAGCATTTT. Translation gives CASSESTGGNQPQHF.

This clone was counted once. This chain joins TRBV2 and TRBJ2-2, with TRBD2 as a possible D gene (6 bases). Germline assignment: CDR1 SNHLY and CDR2 FYNNEI. This CDR3 has 13 residues. V lost 7 bases and J lost 5, with 11 bases in between. CDR3: CASTEAGTGELFF. The CDR3 nucleotides are TGTGCCAGCACCGAGGCGGGGACCGGGGAGCTGTTTTTT.

The table lists this clone with a count of one. The chain's CDR3 is CASSLGASGGADTQYF. The CDR3 DNA reads TGTGCCAGCAGCTTAGGAGCTAGCGGGGGCGCAGATACGCAGTATTTT. The V call is TRBV7-9, the J call TRBJ2-3; 10 bases fit TRBD2. The CDR3 runs to 16 residues. Per the germline V gene, CDR1 is SEHNR and CDR2 is FQNEAQ (reference sequence). J gave up 4 bases and V 1 base, and 5 bases lay outside the gene matches. Using reference TRBV7-9 and TRBJ2-3 for the parts outside the CDR3, the full variable domain is DTGVSQNPRHKITKRGQNVTFRCDPISEHNRLYWYRQTLGQGPEFLTYFQNEAQLEKSRLLSDRFSAERPKGSFSTLEIQRTEQGDSAMYLCASSLGASGGADTQYFGPGTRLTVL.

CDR3 nucleotide sequence: TGCGCCAGCAGCTTGGGTAGATCTGGGGCCAACGTCCTGACTTTC. Amino acid sequence: CASSLGRSGANVLTF. The chain is built from TRBV5-1 and TRBJ2-6, with D unclear. Per the germline V gene, CDR1 is SGHRS and CDR2 is YFSETQ. Trimming took 0 bases from V and 1 from J, leaving 5 bases between them. This CDR3 is built from 15 residues.

Worth noting for this clone: The junction departs from germline at one end; a sequencing error may be responsible. The rearrangement uses TRBV6-5 and TRBJ1-4; D perhaps matches TRBD1 (5 bases). The CDR3 spans 12 residues. Looked up from germline, CDR1 is MNHEY and CDR2 is SVGAGI. The CDR3 DNA sequence: TGTGCCAGCAGTACTGACAGTGAAGAACTGTTTTTT. Its protein is CASSTDSEELFF.

The chain recombines TRBV5-1 with TRBJ2-7; possibly TRBD1 for D (5 bases). Germline V gives CDR1 SGHRS, CDR2 YFSETQ. V lost 0 bases and J lost 0, with 7 bases in between. The CDR3 contains 14 residues. CDR3 residues: CASSLEGNSYEQYF. As DNA, the CDR3 is TGCGCCAGCAGCTTGGAGGGGAACTCCTACGAGCAGTACTTC.

This clone showed up just a few times. The J gene is TRBJ2-3, the V gene TRBV11-2; 8 bases are shared with TRBD2. With 5 bases clipped from V and 9 bases from J, the junction kept 16 bases outside the gene matches. The CDR3 sequence is 16 residues long. Germline CDR1 SGHAT, CDR2 FQNNGV. DNA for the CDR3: TGTGCCAGCAGCCCCTCCTTAGGACTAGCCCTGGTGACGCAGTATTTT. Translating it yields CASSPSLGLALVTQYF. The full variable domain, its missing parts supplied by reference TRBV11-2 and TRBJ2-3, is EAGVAQSPRYKIIEKRQSVAFWCNPISGHATLYWYQQILGQGPKLLIQFQNNGVVDDSQLPKDRFSAERLKGVDSTLKIQPAKLEDSAVYLCASSPSLGLALVTQYFGPGTRLTVL.

This chain joins TRBV12-3 or TRBV12-4 and TRBJ1-2; D might be TRBD1 (6 bases). The CDR3 contains 12 residues. V was pared by 4 bases and J by 8 bases, with 11 bases between. The DNA of the CDR3 is TGTGCCAGCAGTTCCAGGGGTTGGGGCTACACCTTC. Residues: CASSSRGWGYTF.

This sequence joins TRBV29-1 and TRBJ2-1; the match to TRBD1 covers 8 bases. CDR1 is SQVTM, CDR2 ANQGSEA, per germline. The CDR3 loop spans 18 amino acids. J lost 0 bases, V lost 7 bases, and 17 bases had no gene match. CDR3 sequence (DNA): TGCAGCGGATGGGGAGGCTTTACAGGGGGAGCCTCCTACAATGAGCAGTTCTTC. As protein: CSGWGGFTGGASYNEQFF.

The chain is built from TRBV2 and TRBJ2-7; maybe TRBD1 (6 bases). V was clipped by 8 bases and J by 4 bases, with 18 bases between them. The CDR3 covers 14 residues. The germline CDR1 and CDR2 sequences are SNHLY and FYNNEI. The CDR3 DNA reads as TGTGCCAGCCGCTGGGACACGTGGCAATACGAGCAGTACTTC. Translation gives CASRWDTWQYEQYF.

The chain joins TRBV5-1 to TRBJ2-3, with 9 bases identical to TRBD2. Germline trimming cut 4 bases from V and 4 bases from J; bases unmatched to any gene: 7. The germline V gene has CDR1 SGHRS and CDR2 YFSETQ. The CDR3 loop spans 15 amino acids. The CDR3 DNA follows: TGCGCCAGCAGCCGCTCTAGCGGGGAGGCAGATACGCAGTATTTT. Encoded protein: CASSRSSGEADTQYF.

This sequence joins TRBV6-4 and TRBJ2-5, with 9 bases fitting TRBD1. V was pared by 5 bases and J by 4 bases, with 8 bases of the junction left unmatched. CDR1 MRHNA and CDR2 SNTAGT come from the germline V gene. The CDR3 contains 15 residues. CDR3 sequence reads: CASSSGTGTGETQYF. The DNA for the CDR3 is TGTGCCAGCAGTTCCGGGACAGGGACAGGAGAGACCCAGTACTTC.

The chain carries TRBV6-5 and TRBJ1-6, with TRBD1 identical over 7 bases. The germline gives CDR1 MNHEY, CDR2 SVGAGI. CDR3 length: 13 amino acids. Germline trimming cut 6 bases from V and 6 bases from J; bases unmatched to any gene: 2. CDR3 sequence reads: CASRGQINSPLHF. The CDR3 DNA reads TGTGCCAGCAGGGGACAGATTAATTCACCCCTCCACTTT.

This sequence joins TRBV7-2 and TRBJ2-5, with TRBD2 matching over 11 bases. Per germline, CDR1 SGHTA and CDR2 FQGNSA. The J segment lost 4 bases and the V segment lost 8 bases, leaving 9 bases of the junction unmatched. This CDR3 comprises 15 residues. The CDR3 reads CASAAVAGGRETQYF. The CDR3 bases are TGTGCCAGCGCGGCCGTAGCGGGGGGGCGAGAGACCCAGTACTTC.

The chain joins TRBV5-4 to TRBJ2-7; the match to TRBD2 covers 9 bases. Trimming took 4 bases from V and 1 from J; bases not matched to a gene: 6. The germline V gene encodes CDR1 SGHNT and CDR2 YYREEE (reference sequence). The CDR3 sequence is 15 residues long. Written as DNA, the CDR3 is TGTGCCAGCAGCCCCCAAGCGGGAGGATCCTACGAGCAGTACTTC. Translated: CASSPQAGGSYEQYF.

The chain employs TRBV13 and TRBJ2-7; 8 bases align to TRBD1. Looked up from germline, CDR1 is PRHDT and CDR2 is FYEKMQ (reference sequence). Trimming at V came to 0 bases and at J to 5 bases, leaving 9 bases not matched to a gene. The CDR3 covers 16 residues. This chain's CDR3 is CASSLGTGTGFHEQYF. CDR3 nucleotide sequence: TGTGCCAGCAGCTTAGGCACCGGGACAGGCTTCCACGAGCAGTACTTC.

This sequence joins TRBV5-1 and TRBJ2-2, with 7 bases that match TRBD1. CDR3 length equals 15 residues. The V gene's germline CDR1 is SGHRS and CDR2 YFSETQ. The junction had 5 bases not matched to a gene; V was cut back by 3 bases and J by 3 bases. CDR3 sequence (DNA): TGCGCCAGCAGCTGGGCACAGGGGCACACCGGGGAGCTGTTTTTT. This translates into CASSWAQGHTGELFF.

The chain combines TRBV6-5 with TRBJ2-5; D possibly corresponds to TRBD1 (6 bases). The germline CDR1 and CDR2 sequences are MNHEY and SVGAGI. With 9 bases removed from V and 3 bases from J, the gap between germline ends came to 14 bases. The CDR3 covers 13 residues. The CDR3 spells CASWVGTKETQYF. CDR3 bases: TGTGCCAGTTGGGTTGGGACAAAAGAGACCCAGTACTTC.

This clone was observed a single time. The rearrangement uses TRBV30 and TRBJ2-7; TRBD1 aligns across 11 bases. Per germline, CDR1 GTSNPN and CDR2 SVGIG (reference sequence). Trimming removed 7 bases from V and 5 bases from J; junction bases left unmatched: 4. This CDR3 region has 12 residues. CDR3 residues: CALGQGEHEQYF. The CDR3 DNA is TGTGCCTTGGGACAGGGGGAACACGAGCAGTACTTC.

The chain links TRBV5-5 to TRBJ2-1; 10 bases map to TRBD2. CDR3 size: 15 residues. Germline loops: CDR1 SGHKS, CDR2 YYEKEE (reference sequence). The V segment lost 4 bases and the J segment 5 bases; nucleotides outside the gene matches: 6. Written as DNA, the CDR3 is TGTGCCAGCAGCATTCTAGCGGGGGCCAACAATGAGCAGTTCTTC. Protein product: CASSILAGANNEQFF.

The rearrangement links TRBV18 to TRBJ1-4; the match to TRBD1 covers 7 bases. This CDR3 spans 15 amino acids. Germline lookup yields CDR1 KGHSH and CDR2 LQKENI. The junction had 6 bases not matched to a gene; V was cut back by 4 bases and J by 4 bases. The CDR3 bases are TGTGCCAGCTCACGCCCAGGGGGTCGTAATGAAAAACTGTTTTTT. It encodes CASSRPGGRNEKLFF.